This T cell receptor beta chain appears in the sequencing data of a study of a mutant IDH1 vaccine in newly diagnosed glioma. In the study overall: Patients got their first vaccination 4-6 weeks after radiotherapy alone, or with temozolomide cycles. Points from the study as a whole: Whatever changes occurred in top peripheral T cell clonotypes seemed unrelated to pseudoprogression.

V was pared by 6 bases and J by 4 bases, with 10 bases between. CDR1 and CDR2 (germline): LNHDA, SQIVND (reference sequence). This CDR3 has 13 amino acids. Sequenced by immunoSEQ multiplex PCR; TCRdb stores in-frame clones only, minus some. The sample carries 70,000 to 90,000 clones, roughly nine tenths recorded once. In the case of this clone: Its antigen is not known.

Time point described: week 5, during vaccination. Topical imiquimod accompanied each vaccine dose, which consisted of 300 ug of mutant IDH1 20-mer peptide. This TCR was recovered from a woman in her forties or fifties with glioma. This specimen consisted of PBMCs, obtained from a glioma patient whose treatment included an IDH1 peptide vaccine. This rearrangement joins TRBV19 to TRBJ1-5, with unresolved D. The CDR3 protein is CASSSFPNQPQHF. CDR3 DNA: TGTGCCAGTAGCTCGTTCCCGAATCAGCCCCAGCATTTT.